Detailed here is one T cell receptor delta chain. Its cognate antigen is unknown. TCRdb records a much larger clone's protein for this DNA, with a difference at residue 14 that likely arises from a read error; the protein given is the translation of the DNA. In germline, CDR1 is TVYSNPD, CDR2 GDNSRS (reference sequence). CDR3 length: 21 amino acids. V lost 4 bases and J lost 0; bases outside the gene matches: 26. These data belong to a study of γδ T cells in repeated Plasmodium falciparum infection. At the level of the study: Samples were taken at baseline, before some infections, and 21 days after each. Overall study findings and caveats: In Vdelta2-negative, largely Vdelta1+, gammadelta repertoires, repeated controlled infections appeared to drive clonal selection waves. Compared with Australian children, Malian Vdelta2-negative repertoires seemed more clonal, less diverse, less shared.

Vgamma9/Vdelta2+ and Vdelta2-negative gammadelta T cells were flow-sorted from PBMC for bulk sequencing. TCRdb used CATT to re-call clones from the multiplex PCR reads. In the table there are about 51,000 delta-chain clones, 1.9% of which are singletons. The sample taken for sequencing was gamma-delta T cells from blood. The receptor was isolated from a pool of human donors (malaria-infected and uninfected, not separated). The chain has TRDV3 and TRDJ1, with TRDD3 matching 10 bases. The J gene comes from matching the DNA to germline here; TCRdb lacks it. The CDR3 DNA reads TGTGCCTGGGGGTCGACGAGGAGGTACTGGGGGATCCCCTTCAACACCGATAAACTCATCTTT. It encodes CAWGSTRRYWGIPFNTDKLIF.